This TCR beta chain is from a study of T cells after yellow fever vaccination. Study-wide results and limits: Compared with primary, the secondary response was weaker and peaked at day 5, not 15. Researchers noted that a small share of clonotypes showed up in both CD4 and CD8 compartments. Most primary-vaccination clones recurred post-booster (approximately 95% CD4, 85% to 90% CD8).

V dropped 3 bases and J dropped 8 bases, with 4 bases sitting between them. Germline CDR1 reads SGHAT; CDR2 reads FQNNGV. The CDR3 runs 11 residues. Universal primer sites and UMIs were introduced during 5'RACE template-switching synthesis of TCR cDNA. One entry per CDR3 protein results from TCRdb running MiXCR on the 5' RACE reads. Seen here are 75,000 to 100,000 distinct CDR3 sequences, roughly 10% observed once, and the top ten hold 15% to 20%. The sample holds a few counts of this clonotype. Specimen: CD8+ T cells not binding an NS4B(214-222) dextramer, sorted from PBMCs, collected around 16 days after the first yellow fever vaccination. The clonotype comes from a man aged 18 to 29 who received the YFV17D yellow fever vaccine. The chain is built from TRBV11-2 and TRBJ2-2; D gene ambiguous. The CDR3 DNA follows: TGTGCCAGCAGCTTGATAGGGGAGCTGTTTTTT. Translated: CASSLIGELFF.